The present T cell receptor beta chain was sequenced within a study of T cell responses to AZD1222 COVID-19 vaccine. As for the study in general: Samples with a second dose at about 4 or about 12 weeks were pooled together. Study-wide results and caveats: Just a handful of AZD1222 recipients were seropositive at baseline. There were vaccine-associated CD4 TCRs across spike, dominant at 160-218 and 743-854. Of spike-specific TCRs, nearly half reportedly target regions left unmutated in variants.

The table came from immunoSEQ multiplex PCR; TCRdb's copy has only in-frame clones and leaves some out. The table lists 29,000 or so clones, about 93% of them singletons. A word on this clone: Its antigen remains unidentified.

The sequencing here drew on peripheral blood, taken on day 0 of AZD1222 vaccination. The TCR sequence derives from an adult in good health.

Here the CDR3 reads CASSSSRSSTDTQYF. DNA for the CDR3: TGTGCCAGCAGCTCTTCAAGGAGTTCCACAGATACGCAGTATTTT. This chain connects TRBV7-2 to TRBJ2-3; D not resolved. The germline V and J ends were trimmed by 4 bases and 2 bases, with 13 bases remaining between them. Looked up from germline, CDR1 is SGHTA and CDR2 is FQGNSA. This CDR3 comprises 15 residues.